The clone carrying this T cell receptor beta chain appeared once. Antigen specificity is unknown. Trimming removed 5 bases from V and 4 bases from J; junction bases left unmatched: 6. This CDR3 comprises 14 residues. From germline, CDR1 is SGHTA and CDR2 FQGTGA. This entry is derived from a study of cytomegalovirus exposure and HLA in healthy donors. The PCR used 60 Vbeta and 13 Jbeta primers. Generated by immunoSEQ multiplex PCR, the TCRdb table keeps only in-frame clones and is missing some. The sample carries about 180,000 clones, around 78% recorded once. Whole-study results and caveats: In an earlier analysis, about 87% or about 30%: the productive usage of most TCR beta V segments.

This receptor was obtained from a young man in good health and CMV-seronegative. The V call is TRBV7-3, the J call TRBJ1-1; 8 positions agree with TRBD1. Sample: PBMCs. The CDR3 protein is CASSRTGKSTEAFF. CDR3 nucleotide sequence: TGTGCCAGCAGCCGGACAGGGAAAAGCACTGAAGCTTTCTTT.